This T cell receptor (beta chain) was identified during a study of lymphopenia after photon versus proton radiotherapy. Study-level results: Photon-treated patients lost naive T cells and TCR diversity; proton-treated stayed stable.

The repertoire was sequenced with immunoSEQ multiplex PCR; TCRdb's copy has only in-frame clones and lacks some. The table lists 83,000 or so clones, around four fifths of them singletons. As regards this clone: Antigen specificity is unknown.

From germline, CDR1 is MDHEN and CDR2 SYDVKM. V was shortened by 5 bases and J by 5 bases, with 6 bases between the two germline ends. This CDR3 comprises 12 residues. This sequence originates from a man in his sixties with pancreatic cancer. The source material was peripheral blood, sampled from a patient treated with proton-based radiotherapy. The V gene is TRBV28, the J gene TRBJ1-4; D is uncertain. DNA of the CDR3: TGTGCCAGCAGTGCTGGAAATGAAAAACTGTTTTTT. Translated, it gives CASSAGNEKLFF.